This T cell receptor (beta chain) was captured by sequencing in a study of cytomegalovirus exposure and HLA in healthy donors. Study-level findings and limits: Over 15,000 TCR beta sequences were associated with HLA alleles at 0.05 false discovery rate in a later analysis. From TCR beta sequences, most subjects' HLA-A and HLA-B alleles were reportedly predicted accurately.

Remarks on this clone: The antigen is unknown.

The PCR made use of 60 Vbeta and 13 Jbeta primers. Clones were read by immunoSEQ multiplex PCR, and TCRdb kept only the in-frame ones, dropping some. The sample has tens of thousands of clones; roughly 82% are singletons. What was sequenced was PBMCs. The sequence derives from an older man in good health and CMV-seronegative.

The chain's CDR3 is CASSQEPGYYEQYF. In DNA form, the CDR3 reads TGTGCCAGCAGCCAAGAACCAGGGTACTACGAGCAGTACTTC. The chain recombines TRBV14 with TRBJ2-7; a weak D match, TRBD1 (5 bases). Germline CDR1 SGHDN, CDR2 FVKESK. The CDR3 extends over 14 amino acids. V shed 0 bases and J shed 3 bases, with 9 bases lying between them.